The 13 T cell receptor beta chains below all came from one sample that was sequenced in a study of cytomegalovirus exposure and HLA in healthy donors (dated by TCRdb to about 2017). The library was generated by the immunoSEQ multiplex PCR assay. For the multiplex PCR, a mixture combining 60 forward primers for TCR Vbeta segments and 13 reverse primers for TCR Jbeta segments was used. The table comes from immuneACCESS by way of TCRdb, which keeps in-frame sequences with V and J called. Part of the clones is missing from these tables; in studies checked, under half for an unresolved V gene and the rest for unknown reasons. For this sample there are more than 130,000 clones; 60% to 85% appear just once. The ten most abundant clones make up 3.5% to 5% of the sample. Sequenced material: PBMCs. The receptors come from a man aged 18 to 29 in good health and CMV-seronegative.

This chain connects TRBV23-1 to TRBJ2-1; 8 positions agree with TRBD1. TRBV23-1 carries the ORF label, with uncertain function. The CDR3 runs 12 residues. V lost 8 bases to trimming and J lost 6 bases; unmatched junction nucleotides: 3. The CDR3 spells CASGQGGNEQFF. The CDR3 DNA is TGCGCCAGCGGACAGGGAGGCAATGAGCAGTTCTTC.

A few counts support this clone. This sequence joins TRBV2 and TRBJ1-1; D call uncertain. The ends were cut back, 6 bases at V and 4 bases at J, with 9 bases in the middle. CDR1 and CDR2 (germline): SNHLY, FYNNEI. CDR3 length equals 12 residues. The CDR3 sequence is CASRVGATEAFF. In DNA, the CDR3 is TGTGCCAGCAGGGTAGGAGCCACTGAAGCTTTCTTT.

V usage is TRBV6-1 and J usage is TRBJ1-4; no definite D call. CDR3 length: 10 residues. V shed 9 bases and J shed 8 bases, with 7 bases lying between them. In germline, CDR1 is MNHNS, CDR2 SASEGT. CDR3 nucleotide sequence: TGTGCCAGTAACGGGGAAAAACTGTTTTTT. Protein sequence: CASNGEKLFF.

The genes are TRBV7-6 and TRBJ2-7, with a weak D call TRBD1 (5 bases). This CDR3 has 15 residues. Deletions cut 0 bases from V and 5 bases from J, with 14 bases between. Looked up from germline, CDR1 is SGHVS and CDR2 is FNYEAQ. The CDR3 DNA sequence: TGTGCCAGCAGCTTAGCAGCAGGGCTGCCCCACGAGCAGTACTTC. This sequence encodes CASSLAAGLPHEQYF.

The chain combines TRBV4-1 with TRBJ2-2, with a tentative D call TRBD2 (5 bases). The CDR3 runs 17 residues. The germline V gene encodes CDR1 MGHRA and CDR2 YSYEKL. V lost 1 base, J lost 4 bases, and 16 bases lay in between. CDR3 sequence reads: CASSQVGQTRGTGELFF. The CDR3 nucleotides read TGCGCCAGCAGCCAAGTCGGGCAGACCCGGGGCACCGGGGAGCTGTTTTTT.

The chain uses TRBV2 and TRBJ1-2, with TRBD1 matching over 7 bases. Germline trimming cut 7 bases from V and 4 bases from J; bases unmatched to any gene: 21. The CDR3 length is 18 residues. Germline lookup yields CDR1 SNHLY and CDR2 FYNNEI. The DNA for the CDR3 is TGTGCCAGCACCGGACCCCGGATGACAGGGAGGAGGGGCTATGGCTACACCTTC. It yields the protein CASTGPRMTGRRGYGYTF.

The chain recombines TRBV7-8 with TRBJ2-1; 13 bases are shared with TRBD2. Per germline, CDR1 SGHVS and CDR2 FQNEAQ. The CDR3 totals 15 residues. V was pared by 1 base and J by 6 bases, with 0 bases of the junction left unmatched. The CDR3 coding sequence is TGTGCCAGCAGCTTAGGGACTAGCGGGAGCAATGAGCAGTTCTTC. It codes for CASSLGTSGSNEQFF.

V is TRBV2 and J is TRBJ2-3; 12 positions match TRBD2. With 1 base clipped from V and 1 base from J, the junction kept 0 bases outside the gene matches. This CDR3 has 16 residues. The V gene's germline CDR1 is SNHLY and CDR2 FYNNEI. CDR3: CASSEGLAGGTDTQYF. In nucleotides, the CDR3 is TGTGCCAGCAGTGAAGGACTAGCGGGGGGCACAGATACGCAGTATTTT. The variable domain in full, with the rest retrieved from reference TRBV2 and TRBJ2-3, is EPEVTQTPSHQVTQMGQEVILRCVPISNHLYFYWYRQILGQKVEFLVSFYNNEISEKSEIFDDQFSVERPDGSNFTLKIRSTKLEDSAMYFCASSEGLAGGTDTQYFGPGTRLTVL.

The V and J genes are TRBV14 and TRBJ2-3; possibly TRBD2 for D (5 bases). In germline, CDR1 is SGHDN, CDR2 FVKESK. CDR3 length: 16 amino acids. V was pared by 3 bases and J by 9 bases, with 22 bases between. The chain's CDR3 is CASSHPGLSPVGTQYF. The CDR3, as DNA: TGTGCCAGCAGCCACCCCGGACTCTCTCCGGTTGGCACGCAGTATTTT.

CDR3 nucleotides: TGTGCCGGACAGGGTCCGATCTACGAGCAGTACTTC. As protein: CAGQGPIYEQYF. V gene TRBV30 combines with J gene TRBJ2-7; 8 nucleotides agree with TRBD1. J lost 3 bases, V lost 8 bases, and 6 bases had no gene match. The CDR3 has 12 amino acids. Germline-derived CDR1 and CDR2 are GTSNPN and SVGIG (reference sequence). Combining the CDR3 with reference TRBV30 and TRBJ2-7 gives the whole variable domain SQTIHQWPATLVQPVGSPLSLECTVEGTSNPNLYWYRQAAGRGLQLLFYSVGIGQISSEVPQNLSASRPQDRQFILSSKKLLLSDSGFYLCAGQGPIYEQYFGPGTRLTVT.

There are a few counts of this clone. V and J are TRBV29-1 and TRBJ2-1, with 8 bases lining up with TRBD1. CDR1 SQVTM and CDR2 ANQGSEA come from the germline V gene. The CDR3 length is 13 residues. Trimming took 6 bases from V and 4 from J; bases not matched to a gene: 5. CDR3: CSVRGQEYNEQFF. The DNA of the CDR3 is TGCAGCGTGAGGGGACAGGAGTACAATGAGCAGTTCTTC.

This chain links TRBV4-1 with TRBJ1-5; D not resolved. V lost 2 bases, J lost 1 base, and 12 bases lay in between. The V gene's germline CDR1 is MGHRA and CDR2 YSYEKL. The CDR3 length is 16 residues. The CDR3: CASSQRSPGSNQPQHF. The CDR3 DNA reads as TGCGCCAGCAGCCAACGCAGTCCGGGGAGCAATCAGCCCCAGCATTTT.

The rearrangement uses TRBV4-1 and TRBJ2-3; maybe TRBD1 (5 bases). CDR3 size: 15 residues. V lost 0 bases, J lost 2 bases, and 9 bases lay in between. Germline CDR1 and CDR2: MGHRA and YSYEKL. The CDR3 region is CASSQEDTSTDTQYF. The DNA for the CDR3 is TGCGCCAGCAGCCAAGAGGACACCTCCACAGATACGCAGTATTTT.